The source of this T cell receptor (beta chain) is a study of cytomegalovirus exposure and HLA in healthy donors (dated by TCRdb to the late 2010s). For the wider study: An earlier analysis of 587 of the donors reported approximately 280 Gb of sequence data and around 120 million unique TCR beta sequences obtained from about 179 million T cells. An early release that covered about 600 HLA-typed donors contained 300 to 350 gigabases of sequencing data and approximately 85 million unique TCR sequences. Among the approximately 400 genotyped donors, more than 70% belonged to the genetic ancestry cluster associated with self-reported Caucasian donors. The aim of the study was to test whether cataloging public T cell receptors could identify signatures of past pathogen exposure. The study profiled the T cell repertoires of 500 to 800 subjects by immunosequencing and related them to cytomegalovirus serostatus. Along with the approximately 700-subject first cohort, a separate validation cohort of around 120 different subjects was used. To predict cytomegalovirus infection status, the study combined high-throughput TCR immunosequencing, statistical association of individual TCRs with disease status, and machine learning. In a later analysis, previously published TCR beta repertoires from fewer than 750 donors were re-analyzed and high-resolution HLA genotyping was added so that TCR occurrence patterns could be studied. Rather than using new phenotypic data, the later analysis identified candidate immune exposures from TCR beta sequences and from how often those sequences occurred across donors. To decide whether each TCR beta V gene segment behaved as functional or pseudogenic, an earlier analysis of approximately 620 of the donors relied on high-throughput TCR beta sequencing. Alongside the repertoire data, information on donor age, sex, ethnicity and CMV serostatus was compiled. A later genetic analysis took genome-wide SNP genotypes for about 55% of the 666 donors and used that subset as a discovery cohort. All discovery cohort repertoires had been generated using a single sequencing platform. HLA typing included class I and class II loci at four-digit resolution. Typing coverage differed by locus: A, B, C, DRB1 and DQB1 were typed in about 629-640 donors, DQA1 in roughly 500, DPA1 in around 610, and DPB1 in around 490. Roughly 5 DR-DQ haplotypes were handled as single units for association and clustering, since linkage in the cohort was strong. Across 300 to 500 genotyped donors of the cohort, an average of about 240,000 unique TCR beta nucleotide sequences per donor were sequenced, and 15% to 20% of those sequences were non-productive.

Inclusive of the bounding cysteine and phenylalanine, the CDR3 is 14 residues long. The sequence is cut down to CDR3 DNA, 42 bases in frame from base 1. The germline V gene yields MNHNS for CDR1 and SASEGT for CDR2. V lost 5 bases and J lost 7 bases; the stretch between them is 14 bases long. As to this clone: Its antigen is currently not known. No base qualities exist here, and no much larger clone lies one base off it.

What the study reported, not specific to this receptor: HLA typing was unavailable for some donors at each locus, so association tests used only the typed subset. Linkage disequilibrium might explain the correlated functional status among segregating V segments, but an unknown experimental factor could not be excluded. According to a later analysis, most CMV-associated TCR beta chains appeared to be HLA-restricted, and the HLA associations seemed to be driven largely by CMV exposure. In a later analysis, around 17,000 TCR beta sequences were associated with specific HLA alleles at a false discovery rate of 0.05. In a later analysis, the rate of TCR association differed among HLA loci, with DRB1 alleles having the most associated TCRs and HLA-C alleles having the fewest. In a later genetic analysis, a missense DCLRE1C variant was associated with V-gene and J-gene trimming of TCR beta chains, and the association was replicated in an independent cohort. Compared with equally common non-associated chains, HLA-associated TCR beta chains in a later analysis were more clonally expanded and had lower generation probabilities. In this cohort, only TCR beta chains were sequenced, and detectable features were limited by the absence of alpha or paired-chain data. CMV serostatus was the only immune exposure information available for the cohort. Broadly in line with IMGT annotations, most TCR beta V segments showed up in productive rearrangements about 87% or about 30% of the time in an earlier analysis of roughly 590 of the donors. According to a later genetic analysis, donors in an Asian-associated ancestry cluster had fewer N-insertions in productive TCRs than the approximately 670-donor mean. The study gave a list of 150 to 200 TCR beta chains associated with cytomegalovirus. According to a later analysis, parvovirus B19, influenza, CMV and Epstein-Barr virus appeared linked to several top co-occurrence clusters. In vitro tests confirmed that a few of the cytomegalovirus-associated TCR beta chains recognize cytomegalovirus antigens. A further reported finding was that TCR beta sequences accurately predicted the HLA-A and HLA-B alleles for most subjects in the first cohort. While some public TCRs were present in many individuals, most TCR sequences turned up only very rarely across donors. Because counts were too low, about 15 rarely observed V segments, including chromosome 9 orphons, were left out of the earlier analysis of 500 to 750 of the donors. The presence/absence analyses assumed that sequencing depth was roughly uniform across donors, and that assumption may not be true. When HLA alleles, especially DR and DQ, strongly co-occurred, attributing TCR associations to individual alleles was difficult. A group of highly shared sequence variants was considered likely to be a technical artifact of the sequencing pipeline. The 87-base-pair reads could not distinguish some IMGT-functional V segments, including TRBV6-2 and TRBV6-3, so those segments were excluded. The classifier was reported to diagnose cytomegalovirus status with high specificity and sensitivity in both the original and validation cohorts. It was suggested by the authors that the approach could potentially be generalized to other disease states and immunological phenotypes.

The cohort was made up of 650 to 700 healthy bone marrow donors. At the time of sampling, all cohort members were nominally healthy, though unrecorded immune exposures were likely present. The donor tested CMV seropositive and was one of the 289 seropositive cohort members. A peripheral blood sample was provided by each donor, and peripheral blood mononuclear cells were used for TCR beta sequencing. The Qiagen DNeasy Blood Extraction Kit was used to extract genomic DNA from the blood cell samples. Library prep was done by the immunoSEQ multiplex PCR assay. For the multiplex PCR, a mixture combining 60 forward primers for TCR Vbeta segments and 13 reverse primers for TCR Jbeta segments was used. Amplification of the CDR3 region of rearranged TCR beta genes was performed with a multiplex PCR assay on genomic DNA. The amplified TCR beta libraries were sequenced on the Illumina HiSeq System as 87-base-pair reads. The study's processing was this. A later analysis counted about 80 million unique TCR beta chains across the 666 repertoires, and roughly 11 million of these chains were shared by at least two donors. A nearest-neighbor algorithm error-corrected the raw reads and collapsed the reads into unique sequences, merging closely related sequences to remove PCR and sequencing errors. V, D and J gene segments were assigned by aligning CDR3 sequences to IMGT reference sequences. For a sequence to be retained, a match of at least six nucleotides to both a V gene segment and a J gene segment was required. A rearrangement was called productive if the CDR3 had no stop codons and remained in frame with V and J, and every other rearrangement was called non-productive. Following IMGT convention, CDR3 was defined as the stretch from the second conserved V-encoded cysteine to the conserved J-encoded phenylalanine. Sequences without an unambiguous match to a single V gene segment were excluded from the earlier analysis of 450 to 750 of the donors. An earlier analysis of 587 of the donors called V segments functional above 56.7% productive rearrangements and segregating when the between-donor standard deviation exceeded 5%. To diagnose cytomegalovirus status from the catalog of TCR beta chain sequences, a statistical classification framework was built. V and J gene assignment, in a later analysis, came from comparing TCR nucleotide sequences with IMGT/GENE-DB human TR gene sequences. The TCRdist pipeline was used in a later analysis to assign CDR3 sequences and most-parsimonious VDJ recombination scenarios. A later analysis defined each TCR beta chain by its CDR3 amino acid sequence plus V-gene family, and excluded reads lacking a unique V-gene family. To address suspected cross-contamination and a sequencing artifact, a later analysis removed 592 highly shared, low-generation-probability nucleotide sequences. In a later analysis, a clonal expansion index for each public chain was calculated from normalized within-repertoire ranks of inferred template counts. A later analysis computed generation probabilities with a VDJ recombination model fitted to out-of-frame rearrangements, and checked the results against IGoR. A later analysis scored TCR-TCR, TCR-HLA and TCR-CMV co-occurrence with hypergeometric tests, applying a repertoire-size bias correction to TCR pairs. To estimate false discovery rates, a later analysis permuted the HLA or CMV assignments 20 times. In a later analysis, co-occurring TCRs were grouped using DBSCAN, and TCRdist sequence similarity was added for clustering within HLA-allele-positive subsets. Repertoires with fewer than 30,000 or more than 120,000 public chains were left out of co-occurrence clustering, as were about five repertoires with anomalous nucleotide sharing. The source is immuneACCESS, and TCRdb retained only in-frame sequences with V and J called. Part of the clones is not carried over; for the studies checked, unresolved V genes explain less than half of this, and the remainder is unexplained. Clone size and the V and J calls come from that table; the DNA yielded D and trimming. This sample has 150,000 to 200,000 clones in its table, and about two thirds of those were observed once. Jointly, the top ten make up about 10% of the sample.

Sequenced material: PBMCs. The chain is assembled from TRBV6-1 and TRBJ2-2; no D segment can be confidently identified. The receptor was derived from a man between 25 and 39 years old in good health and CMV-seropositive. CDR3 loop: CASSSRAPVGELFF. At the DNA level, the sequence is TGTGCCAGCAGTTCTCGAGCACCGGTCGGGGAGCTGTTTTTT.